This TCR beta chain was sequenced for a study of human T cells and chemical hapten exposure. The time point is: patch test 3, about 24 weeks after DPC sensitization. Sample treatment: therapeutic diphenylcyclopropenone sensitization with weekly scalp DPC. TCRdb reanalysed the RACE reads using MiXCR and keeps one entry per CDR3 protein. The sample has about 84,000 distinct CDR3 sequences; 10% to 13% are singletons. This clonotype was counted ten times or more. The sample in question was whole blood, obtained in connection with sensitization to the hapten diphenylcyclopropenone (DPC). The sequence came from a woman aged 45-65 years with alopecia areata. Some clones in this sample may be carry-over from other donors' samples.

Written as DNA, the CDR3 is TGTGCCAGCAGCGCTTACGACGTAGGGTCGTACGGGGCCAACGTCCTGACTTTC. This sequence encodes CASSAYDVGSYGANVLTF. This rearrangement joins TRBV3-1 to TRBJ2-6; D unresolved. The germline V gene encodes CDR1 LGHDT and CDR2 YNNKEL (reference sequence). This CDR3 spans 18 amino acids. V lost 5 bases and J lost 4, with 21 bases in between.